The 8 T cell receptor beta chains below all came from one sample that was sequenced in a study of cytomegalovirus exposure and HLA in healthy donors. PCR employed 60 Vbeta and 13 Jbeta primers. Using immunoSEQ multiplex PCR, the repertoire was profiled, and TCRdb retains in-frame clones only, with some absent. The sample includes approximately 110,000 clones, around 74% of them seen just once. Sequencing was done on a sample of PBMCs. The receptors derive from a woman between 35 and 50 years old in good health and CMV-seropositive.

The chain recombines TRBV7-2 with TRBJ2-5; 11 nucleotides agree with TRBD2. Trimming cost V 3 bases and J 3 bases; bases outside gene matches: 0. Per the germline V gene, CDR1 is SGHTA and CDR2 is FQGNSA. CDR3 size: 14 residues. CDR3 sequence: CASSFSGGEETQYF. CDR3 nucleotides: TGTGCCAGCAGCTTTAGCGGGGGGGAAGAGACCCAGTACTTC. Variable domain in full (rest from reference TRBV7-2 and TRBJ2-5): GAGVSQSPSNKVTEKGKDVELRCDPISGHTALYWYRQSLGQGLEFLIYFQGNSAPDKSGLPSDRFSAERTGGSVSTLTIQRTQQEDSAVYLCASSFSGGEETQYFGPGTRLLVL.

The gene calls are TRBV28 and TRBJ1-2; TRBD1 matches at 12 bases. Germline V gives CDR1 MDHEN, CDR2 SYDVKM. Trimming cost V 8 bases and J 4 bases; bases outside gene matches: 11. This CDR3 has 16 amino acids. For the CDR3, the DNA is TGTGCCAGCCTCCCCCCGGGACAGGGGGCCGGCTATGGCTACACCTTC. Residues: CASLPPGQGAGYGYTF.

This chain links TRBV27 with TRBJ2-1, with 10 positions matching TRBD2. This CDR3 is 16 amino acids long. V shed 8 bases, J shed 7 bases, and the junction held 14 bases outside the gene matches. Germline lookup yields CDR1 MNHEY and CDR2 SMNVEV (reference sequence). CDR3 sequence reads: CASARRSGRARNEQFF. In DNA, the CDR3 is TGTGCCAGCGCCCGGAGGAGCGGGAGGGCCCGGAATGAGCAGTTCTTC.

The chain combines TRBV19 with TRBJ2-3, with 7 bases lining up with TRBD2. V was pared by 3 bases and J by 2 bases, with 5 bases of the junction left unmatched. CDR1 is LNHDA and CDR2 is SQIVND in the germline V gene (reference sequence). The CDR3 has 15 amino acids. The CDR3 protein is CASSIPGTTTDTQYF. The CDR3 DNA follows: TGTGCCAGTAGTATTCCCGGGACTACCACAGATACGCAGTATTTT.

The chain links TRBV4-1 to TRBJ1-1; D remains unclear. The V gene lost 1 base and the J gene lost 0 bases, with 15 bases spanning the gap. CDR1 is MGHRA and CDR2 is YSYEKL in the germline V gene. There are 17 residues in the CDR3. CDR3 bases: TGCGCCAGCAGCCAAGGTTCTGGGCGGGCAATGAACACTGAAGCTTTCTTT. It specifies CASSQGSGRAMNTEAFF.

This chain joins TRBV11-3 and TRBJ2-4; 8 bases match TRBD1. The germline gives CDR1 SGHNT, CDR2 YENEEA. The V segment lost 4 bases and the J segment 8 bases; nucleotides outside the gene matches: 10. The CDR3 spans 15 residues. The CDR3 region is CASSSFTRGQDIQYF. The CDR3 DNA reads as TGTGCCAGCAGCTCATTCACCAGGGGGCAAGACATTCAGTACTTC.

In its sample, this clone was seen a few times. This chain links TRBV7-2 with TRBJ2-5, with 7 nucleotides matching TRBD2. There are 13 residues in the CDR3. Germline V gives CDR1 SGHTA, CDR2 FQGNSA. Trimming removed 8 bases from V and 5 bases from J; junction bases left unmatched: 8. CDR3 sequence (DNA): TGTGCCAGCCGGCTCGTGGGAGGGGAGACCCAGTACTTC. Amino acid sequence: CASRLVGGETQYF.

V gene TRBV18 combines with J gene TRBJ2-5; D might be TRBD1 (5 bases). V lost 8 bases, J lost 7 bases, and 26 bases lay in between. This CDR3 comprises 16 residues. In germline, CDR1 is KGHSH, CDR2 LQKENI. This CDR3 is CASGPGKVSRLGTQYF. Written as DNA, the CDR3 is TGTGCCAGCGGACCAGGGAAGGTTAGCCGATTGGGGACCCAGTACTTC.